These T cell receptor beta chains were read from a single sample in a study of T cell responses to AZD1222 COVID-19 vaccine. Only in-frame clones appear in the TCRdb table, and some are missing; sequencing was by immunoSEQ multiplex PCR. In the table there are 75,000 to 100,000 clones, around 85% of which are singletons. The sequences come from peripheral blood, collected on day 0 of AZD1222 vaccination. The source is an adult in good health. The CDR3 runs from the conserved cysteine through the conserved F or W. Each record gives: clone size, V gene, J gene, CDR3 protein. Not all rows give a size; the values are once, few, many and, for expanded clones, a class.

abundance: NA; v_gene: TRBV2; j_gene: TRBJ1-5; CDR3aa: CASSVGTASNQPQHF
abundance: NA; v_gene: TRBV15; j_gene: TRBJ1-1; CDR3aa: CATSRGLRGAFPTEAFF
abundance: NA; v_gene: TRBV9; j_gene: TRBJ2-3; CDR3aa: CASSVVGLAGGRTDTQYF
abundance: NA; v_gene: TRBV6-4; j_gene: TRBJ1-6; CDR3aa: CASSDRDNSPLHF
abundance: NA; v_gene: TRBV30; j_gene: TRBJ2-5; CDR3aa: CAWSYQPETQYF
abundance: NA; v_gene: TRBV6-5; j_gene: TRBJ2-2; CDR3aa: CASTLFRQSTGELFF
abundance: NA; v_gene: TRBV5-5; j_gene: TRBJ2-1; CDR3aa: CASSLVPGNEQFF
abundance: few; v_gene: TRBV9; j_gene: TRBJ2-7; CDR3aa: CASSVGASGDYEQYF
abundance: NA; v_gene: TRBV27; j_gene: TRBJ2-1; CDR3aa: CASSLGSLAGGGNEQFF
abundance: NA; v_gene: TRBV5-6; j_gene: TRBJ1-1; CDR3aa: CASSLTGTGNTEAFF
abundance: NA; v_gene: TRBV9; j_gene: TRBJ2-2; CDR3aa: CASSVSGTNTGELFF
abundance: NA; v_gene: TRBV5-6; j_gene: TRBJ2-1; CDR3aa: CASSYGLEQFF
abundance: NA; v_gene: TRBV3-1/TRBV3-2; j_gene: TRBJ1-6; CDR3aa: CASSPKGSSYNSPLHF
abundance: NA; v_gene: TRBV25-1; j_gene: TRBJ1-2; CDR3aa: CASSDRQGNYGYTF
abundance: NA; v_gene: TRBV5-1; j_gene: TRBJ1-6; CDR3aa: CASSLGYNNSPLHF
abundance: NA; v_gene: TRBV11-3; j_gene: TRBJ2-1; CDR3aa: CASRKREDASSYNEQFF
abundance: NA; v_gene: TRBV2; j_gene: TRBJ1-6; CDR3aa: CASIRDRRSYNSPLHF